This entry features one TCR beta chain sequence. This clone has just one count. Its specific antigen is unknown. No base quality information exists; no much larger clone differs at one position. The data are from a study of cytomegalovirus exposure and HLA in healthy donors (dated by TCRdb to the late 2010s). Study-level background: In an earlier analysis of about 560 of the donors, 276 Gb of sequence data and 90 million to 120 million unique TCR beta sequences from approximately 180 million T cells were reported. In an earlier analysis of roughly 540 of the donors, high-throughput TCR beta sequencing was used to judge whether each TCR beta V gene segment behaved as functional or pseudogenic. The study profiled the T cell repertoires of under 700 subjects by immunosequencing and related them to cytomegalovirus serostatus. A later analysis re-analyzed previously published TCR beta repertoires from about 600 donors and added high-resolution HLA genotyping to study TCR occurrence patterns. The study aimed to test whether cataloging public T cell receptors could reveal signatures of past pathogen exposure. The later analysis used no new phenotypic data to find candidate immune exposures, relying instead on TCR beta sequences and their occurrence across donors. An early release covering more than 500 HLA-typed donors comprised about 320 gigabases of sequencing data and around 80 million unique TCR sequences. To predict cytomegalovirus infection status, the study brought together high-throughput TCR immunosequencing, statistical association of individual TCRs with disease status, and machine learning. Among about 370 genotyped donors of the cohort, an average of approximately 220,000 unique TCR beta nucleotide sequences was sequenced per donor, of which about 19% were non-productive. A separate validation cohort of 100 to 150 different subjects was used in addition to the roughly 700-subject first cohort. The number of typed donors differed by locus: about 620-630 for A, B, C, DRB1 and DQB1; roughly 510 for DQA1; approximately 600 for DPA1; and roughly 490 for DPB1. A later genetic analysis used genome-wide SNP genotypes for about 60% of the 666 donors, treating that subset as a discovery cohort. Donor age, sex, ethnicity and CMV serostatus were collected together with the repertoire data. HLA typing covered class I and class II loci at four-digit resolution. The genetic ancestry cluster associated with self-reported Caucasian donors included about four fifths of the roughly 400 genotyped donors. Five DR-DQ haplotypes were handled as single units for association and clustering because linkage in the cohort was strong. All discovery cohort repertoires had been generated using a single sequencing platform.

The library was made by the immunoSEQ multiplex PCR assay. A mixture of 60 forward primers for TCR Vbeta segments and 13 reverse primers for TCR Jbeta segments was used in the multiplex PCR. Amplification of the CDR3 region of rearranged TCR beta genes was performed with a multiplex PCR assay on genomic DNA. The amplified TCR beta libraries were sequenced on the Illumina HiSeq System as 87-base-pair reads. In the source study's methods: A later analysis counted tens of millions of unique TCR beta chains across the 666 repertoires, and some 11 million of these chains were shared by at least two donors. A nearest-neighbor algorithm error-corrected the raw reads and collapsed the reads into unique sequences, merging closely related sequences to remove PCR and sequencing errors. CDR3 sequences were aligned to IMGT reference sequences to assign V, D and J gene segments. For a sequence to be retained, at least a six-nucleotide match to both a V gene segment and a J gene segment was required. Rearrangements were called productive when the CDR3 lacked stop codons and stayed in frame with V and J; all others were non-productive. Following IMGT convention, CDR3 was defined as the stretch from the second conserved V-encoded cysteine up to the conserved J-encoded phenylalanine. The earlier analysis of some 600 of the donors excluded sequences that lacked an unambiguous match to a single V gene segment. In an earlier analysis of 450 to 700 of the donors, V segments were called functional above 56.7% productive rearrangements and were called segregating when the between-donor standard deviation exceeded 5%. A statistical classification framework was built for diagnosing cytomegalovirus status from the catalog of TCR beta chain sequences. V and J gene assignment, in a later analysis, came from comparing TCR nucleotide sequences with IMGT/GENE-DB human TR gene sequences. A later analysis assigned CDR3 sequences and most-parsimonious VDJ recombination scenarios with the TCRdist pipeline. A later analysis defined each TCR beta chain by its CDR3 amino acid sequence plus V-gene family, and excluded reads lacking a unique V-gene family. In a later analysis, 450 to 600 highly shared, low-generation-probability nucleotide sequences were removed to address suspected cross-contamination and a sequencing artifact. In a later analysis, a clonal expansion index was calculated for each public chain from normalized within-repertoire ranks of inferred template counts. In a later analysis, generation probabilities were computed using a VDJ recombination model fitted to out-of-frame rearrangements, and the results were checked against IGoR. Hypergeometric tests were used in a later analysis to score TCR-TCR, TCR-HLA and TCR-CMV co-occurrence, with a repertoire-size bias correction applied to the TCR pairs. A later analysis estimated false discovery rates by permuting HLA or CMV assignments 20 times. In a later analysis, co-occurring TCRs were grouped using DBSCAN, and TCRdist sequence similarity was added for clustering within HLA-allele-positive subsets. For co-occurrence clustering, repertoires with fewer than 30,000 or more than 120,000 public chains were excluded, along with about five repertoires with anomalous nucleotide sharing. TCRdb stores this immuneACCESS table with in-frame sequences only. Part of the clones is absent; in the studies checked, under half of the shortfall reflects unresolved V genes, and no reason is known for the rest. V, J and clone size were drawn from that table, and D and trimming were deduced from the DNA. This sample comprises 65,000 to 100,000 clones, roughly 75% of them detected only once. Roughly 2.2% of the sample rests with the top ten.

The CDR3 measures 15 amino acids from cysteine to phenylalanine. The entry retains the CDR3 DNA only, 45 bases that are in frame from base 1. The germline V gene provides CDR1 SGHRS and CDR2 YFSETQ. At the junction V is shortened by 2 bases and J by 4 bases, with 15 bases in between. The cohort consisted of some 670 healthy bone marrow donors. Cohort members were all nominally healthy when sampled, although unrecorded immune exposures were likely present. The donor tested CMV seronegative and was one of the 352 seronegative cohort members. Each donor provided a peripheral blood sample, and peripheral blood mononuclear cells were used for TCR beta sequencing. The Qiagen DNeasy Blood Extraction Kit was used to extract genomic DNA from the blood cell samples. Here is what the overall study found, with its caveats: A later analysis associated 15,000 to 20,000 TCR beta sequences with specific HLA alleles at a false discovery rate of 0.05. Compared with the 666-donor mean, donors in an Asian-associated ancestry cluster had fewer N-insertions in productive TCRs, according to a later genetic analysis. An association between a missense DCLRE1C variant and V-gene and J-gene trimming of TCR beta chains was found in a later genetic analysis and replicated in an independent cohort. According to a later analysis, most CMV-associated TCR beta chains appeared to be HLA-restricted, and the HLA associations seemed to be driven largely by CMV exposure. Across donors, most TCR sequences were observed very rarely, whereas some public TCRs were present in many individuals. In vitro tests confirmed that three of the cytomegalovirus-associated TCR beta chains recognize cytomegalovirus antigens. Some IMGT-functional V segments, including TRBV6-2 and TRBV6-3, could not be told apart with the 87-base-pair reads, so those segments were excluded. A cluster of highly shared sequence variants was judged likely to be a technical artifact of the sequencing pipeline. Assigning TCR associations to individual alleles was difficult when HLA alleles, especially DR and DQ, strongly co-occurred. The authors suggested that the approach could potentially be extended to other disease states and immunological phenotypes. A further reported finding was that TCR beta sequences accurately predicted the HLA-A and HLA-B alleles for most subjects in the first cohort. The study gave a list of under 200 TCR beta chains associated with cytomegalovirus. In an earlier analysis of 587 of the donors, most TCR beta V segments were observed in productive rearrangements about 87% or about 30% of the time, broadly matching IMGT annotations. This cohort had only TCR beta chains sequenced, and the lack of alpha or paired-chain data limited which features could be detected. In a later analysis, several top co-occurrence clusters were reported to appear linked to parvovirus B19, influenza, CMV and Epstein-Barr virus. The earlier analysis of nearly 600 of the donors excluded 15 to 20 rarely observed V segments, including chromosome 9 orphons, because counts were too low. Sequencing depth was assumed to be roughly uniform across donors in the presence/absence analyses, though that assumption may not hold. In a later analysis, the rate of TCR association differed among HLA loci, with DRB1 alleles having the most associated TCRs and HLA-C alleles having the fewest. Because some donors lacked HLA typing at each locus, the association tests relied only on the typed subset. Correlated functional status among segregating V segments might be attributable to linkage disequilibrium, but an unknown experimental factor could not be ruled out. The classifier was reported to diagnose cytomegalovirus status with high specificity and sensitivity in both the original cohort and the validation cohort. For the cohort, immune exposure information was limited to CMV serostatus. In a later analysis, HLA-associated TCR beta chains were found to be more clonally expanded and to have lower generation probabilities than equally common non-associated chains.

The clonotype comes from a man aged 35 to 55 in good health and CMV-seronegative. The receptor chain draws on TRBV5-1 and TRBJ1-2; TRBD1 could be the D gene, as 6 bases match. What was sequenced was PBMCs. CDR3 loop: CASSFGHSQGYGYTF. The sequenced DNA: TGCGCCAGCAGCTTTGGACACTCACAGGGCTATGGCTACACCTTC.